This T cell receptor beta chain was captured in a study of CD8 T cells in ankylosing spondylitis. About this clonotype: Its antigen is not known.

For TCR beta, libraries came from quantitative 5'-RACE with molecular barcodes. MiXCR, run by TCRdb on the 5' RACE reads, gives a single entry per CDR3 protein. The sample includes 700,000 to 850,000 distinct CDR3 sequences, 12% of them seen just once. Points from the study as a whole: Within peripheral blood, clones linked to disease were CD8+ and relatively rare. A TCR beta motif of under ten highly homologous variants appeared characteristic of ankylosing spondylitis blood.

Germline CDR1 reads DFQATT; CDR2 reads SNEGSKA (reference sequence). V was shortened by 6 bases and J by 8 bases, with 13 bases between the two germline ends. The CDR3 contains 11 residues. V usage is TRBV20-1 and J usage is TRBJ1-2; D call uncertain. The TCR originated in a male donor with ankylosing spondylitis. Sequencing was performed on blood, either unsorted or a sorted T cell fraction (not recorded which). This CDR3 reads CSATTSWGYTF. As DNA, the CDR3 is TGCAGTGCGACGACCTCTTGGGGCTACACCTTC.